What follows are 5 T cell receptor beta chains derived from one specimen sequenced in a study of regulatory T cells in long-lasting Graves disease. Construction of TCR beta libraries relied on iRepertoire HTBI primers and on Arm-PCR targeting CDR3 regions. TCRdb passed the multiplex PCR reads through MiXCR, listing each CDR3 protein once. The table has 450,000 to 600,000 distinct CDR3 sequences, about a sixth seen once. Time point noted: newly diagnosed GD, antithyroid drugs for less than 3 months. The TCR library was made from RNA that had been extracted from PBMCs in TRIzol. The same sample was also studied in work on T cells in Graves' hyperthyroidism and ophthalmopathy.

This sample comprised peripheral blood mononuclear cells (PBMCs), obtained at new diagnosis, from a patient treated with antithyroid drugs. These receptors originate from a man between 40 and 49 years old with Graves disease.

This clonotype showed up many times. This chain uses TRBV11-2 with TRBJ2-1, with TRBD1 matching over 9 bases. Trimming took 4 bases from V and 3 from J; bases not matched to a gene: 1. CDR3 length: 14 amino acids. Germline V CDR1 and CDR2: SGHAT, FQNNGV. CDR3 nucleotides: TGTGCCAGCAGCTCGACAGGGGGCTACAATGAGCAGTTCTTC. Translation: CASSSTGGYNEQFF. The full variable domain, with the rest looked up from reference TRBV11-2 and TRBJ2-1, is EAGVAQSPRYKIIEKRQSVAFWCNPISGHATLYWYQQILGQGPKLLIQFQNNGVVDDSQLPKDRFSAERLKGVDSTLKIQPAKLEDSAVYLCASSSTGGYNEQFFGPGTRLTVL.

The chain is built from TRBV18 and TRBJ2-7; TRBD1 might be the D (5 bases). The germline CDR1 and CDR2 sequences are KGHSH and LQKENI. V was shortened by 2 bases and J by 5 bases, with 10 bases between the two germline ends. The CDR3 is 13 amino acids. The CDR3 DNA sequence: TGTGCCAGCTCACCAGCCCAGGGTAACGAGCAGTACTTC. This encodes CASSPAQGNEQYF.

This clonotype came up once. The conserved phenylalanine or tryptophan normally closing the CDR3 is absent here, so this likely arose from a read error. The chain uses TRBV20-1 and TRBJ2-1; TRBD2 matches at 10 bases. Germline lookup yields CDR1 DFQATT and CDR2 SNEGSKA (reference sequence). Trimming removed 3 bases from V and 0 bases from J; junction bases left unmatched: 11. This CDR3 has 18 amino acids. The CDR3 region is CSARSGTSVVSSYNEQFL. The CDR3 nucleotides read TGCAGTGCTAGGTCGGGGACTAGCGTAGTGAGCTCCTACAATGAGCAGTTCCTC.

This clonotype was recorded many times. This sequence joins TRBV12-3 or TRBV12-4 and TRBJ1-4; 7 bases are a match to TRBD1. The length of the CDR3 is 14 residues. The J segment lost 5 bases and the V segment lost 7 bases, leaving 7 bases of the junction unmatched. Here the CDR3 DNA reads TGTGCCAGCACTCCGGGACAGCCAAATGAAAAACTGTTTTTT. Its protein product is CASTPGQPNEKLFF.

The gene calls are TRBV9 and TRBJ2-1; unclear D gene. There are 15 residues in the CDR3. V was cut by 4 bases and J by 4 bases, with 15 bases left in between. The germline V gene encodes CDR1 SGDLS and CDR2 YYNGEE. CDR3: CASSPHYSTYNEQFF. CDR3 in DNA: TGTGCCAGCAGCCCACATTACAGTACGTACAATGAGCAGTTCTTC.